These 11 T cell receptor beta chains were sequenced from one sample in a study of breast tumors, draining lymph nodes, adjacent tissues. TCRdb fed the multiplex PCR reads into MiXCR, producing one record per CDR3 protein. The sample holds under 75,000 distinct CDR3 sequences, around three fifths seen once. Sequencing used breast tumor tissue. These receptors came from a female donor with breast cancer. Some clones in this sample may be carry-over from other donors' samples.

The chain has TRBV2 and TRBJ2-1; the D is unclear. The CDR3 is 14 amino acids. Trimming took 7 bases from V and 2 from J, leaving 12 bases between them. Germline loops: CDR1 SNHLY, CDR2 FYNNEI. CDR3 sequence reads: CASIPQQPYNEQFF. The CDR3, as DNA: TGTGCCAGCATCCCCCAGCAACCCTACAATGAGCAGTTCTTC.

By frequency in the sample, this clonotype is medium-sized. The chain employs TRBV20-1 and TRBJ1-2; the D is unclear. The germline CDR1 and CDR2 sequences are DFQATT and SNEGSKA (reference sequence). The CDR3 consists of 15 residues. Between the trimmed V and J ends, which lost 6 bases and 6 bases, there was a span of 23 bases. The DNA of the CDR3 is TGCAGTGCCAGATTTAATGGAGGAGGCAGAGATGGCTACACCTTC. It specifies CSARFNGGGRDGYTF.

This clonotype was detected many times. The chain employs TRBV7-2 and TRBJ2-7; D is ambiguous. Trimming removed 2 bases from V and 0 bases from J, with 11 bases in between. Germline CDR1 and CDR2: SGHTA and FQGNSA. The CDR3 is 15 residues long. DNA for the CDR3: TGTGCCAGCAGCTTATATGGAGATAGCTCCTACGAGCAGTACTTC. Residues: CASSLYGDSSYEQYF. Variable domain in full (rest from reference TRBV7-2 and TRBJ2-7): GAGVSQSPSNKVTEKGKDVELRCDPISGHTALYWYRQSLGQGLEFLIYFQGNSAPDKSGLPSDRFSAERTGGSVSTLTIQRTQQEDSAVYLCASSLYGDSSYEQYFGPGTRLTVT.

The rearrangement uses TRBV15 and TRBJ2-7; possibly TRBD1 for D (7 bases). The CDR3 totals 16 residues. V was pared by 5 bases and J by 2 bases, with 19 bases between. Per the germline V gene, CDR1 is LNHNV and CDR2 is YYDKDF (reference sequence). The CDR3 DNA sequence: TGTGCCACCAGCCTCATGGGGCAGGGGGGCGCCTACGAGCAGTACTTC. Its protein product is CATSLMGQGGAYEQYF.

This clonotype was seen ten or more times. Mismatch with germline at one junction end may stem from a read error. The chain is built from TRBV5-1 and TRBJ2-7, with a possible D match to TRBD1 (6 bases). CDR3 length equals 17 residues. Germline values: CDR1 SGHRS, CDR2 YFSETQ. CDR3 loop: CASSLQDSVLRTYEQCF. The CDR3, as DNA: TGCGCCAGCAGCTTGCAGGACAGTGTCCTGAGAACTTACGAGCAGTGCTTC.

V is TRBV4-2 and J is TRBJ2-7; 13 bases line up with TRBD2. CDR1 LGHNA and CDR2 YNFKEQ come from the germline V gene. CDR3 length: 16 amino acids. V dropped 6 bases and J dropped 7; count of bases not matched to a gene: 12. The CDR3 reads CASRPLAGGEGREQYF. CDR3 nucleotides: TGTGCCAGCAGACCACTAGCGGGGGGGGAAGGACGGGAGCAGTACTTC.

The chain carries TRBV7-2 and TRBJ2-5; 10 nucleotides match TRBD2. CDR1 is SGHTA and CDR2 is FQGNSA in the germline V gene. V lost 1 base, J lost 0 bases, and 14 bases stayed unmatched. This CDR3 contains 20 residues. The CDR3 loop reads CASSLVGSGLAGDNQETQYF. The CDR3 DNA reads as TGTGCCAGCAGCTTAGTCGGGAGTGGGCTAGCGGGGGACAACCAAGAGACCCAGTACTTC.

The chain carries TRBV7-9 and TRBJ2-2; 7 positions agree with TRBD2. This CDR3 is 14 amino acids long. V trimming: 5 bases; J trimming: 11 bases; junction bases outside the gene matches: 11. Germline CDR1 is SEHNR and CDR2 is FQNEAQ (reference sequence). CDR3 in amino acids: CASSLGGSGNELFF. CDR3 nucleotides: TGTGCCAGCAGCCTTGGCGGGAGTGGGAATGAGCTGTTTTTT.

The rearrangement links TRBV10-2 to TRBJ2-1; 7 bases are shared with TRBD2. The germline V gene encodes CDR1 WSHSY and CDR2 SAAADI. The junction had 5 bases not matched to a gene; V was cut back by 2 bases and J by 4 bases. The CDR3 is made up of 15 amino acids. CDR3 nucleotide sequence: TGCGCCAGCAGTGAGGATTCGGGACTATACAATGAGCAGTTCTTC. Translated, it gives CASSEDSGLYNEQFF.

Only a few counts were recorded for this clonotype. This chain joins TRBV25-1 and TRBJ1-1; 7 bases line up with TRBD1. With V trimmed by 6 bases and J by 0 bases, 4 bases remained unmatched. CDR3 length equals 14 residues. Germline V gene lookup returns CDR1 MGHDK and CDR2 SYGVNS. The CDR3 DNA reads as TGTGCCAGCAGGGAGGACAGGTTGAACACTGAAGCTTTCTTT. This sequence encodes CASREDRLNTEAFF.

This clonotype has ten or more counts. The V and J genes are TRBV12-3 or TRBV12-4 and TRBJ1-4; D is undetermined. Between the trimmed V and J ends, which lost 4 bases and 6 bases, there was a span of 12 bases. This CDR3 is 14 amino acids long. In nucleotides, the CDR3 is TGTGCCAGCAGTTCGAACACCTTAGATGAAAAACTGTTTTTT. Translated: CASSSNTLDEKLFF.